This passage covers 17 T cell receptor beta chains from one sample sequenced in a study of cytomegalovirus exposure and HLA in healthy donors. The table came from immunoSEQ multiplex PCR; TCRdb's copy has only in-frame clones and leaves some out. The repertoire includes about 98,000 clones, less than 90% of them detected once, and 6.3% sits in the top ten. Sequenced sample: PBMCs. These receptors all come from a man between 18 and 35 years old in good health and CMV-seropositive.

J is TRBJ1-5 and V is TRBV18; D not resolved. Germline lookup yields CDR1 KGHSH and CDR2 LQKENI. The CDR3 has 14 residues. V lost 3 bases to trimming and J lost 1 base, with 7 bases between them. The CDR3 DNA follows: TGTGCCAGCTCACCGTGGGAGAGCAATCAGCCCCAGCATTTT. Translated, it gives CASSPWESNQPQHF.

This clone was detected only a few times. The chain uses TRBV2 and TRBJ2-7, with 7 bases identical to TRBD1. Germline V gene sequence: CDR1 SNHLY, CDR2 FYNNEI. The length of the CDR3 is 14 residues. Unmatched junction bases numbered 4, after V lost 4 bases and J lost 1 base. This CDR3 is CASSGRTGSYEQYF. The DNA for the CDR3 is TGTGCCAGCAGTGGACGGACAGGATCCTACGAGCAGTACTTC.

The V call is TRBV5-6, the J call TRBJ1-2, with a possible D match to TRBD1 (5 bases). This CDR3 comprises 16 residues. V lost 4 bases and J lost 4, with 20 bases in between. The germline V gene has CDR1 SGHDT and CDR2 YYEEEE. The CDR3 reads CASSPGDAGEGYGYTF. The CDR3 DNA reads TGTGCCAGCAGCCCGGGGGACGCCGGGGAAGGCTATGGCTACACCTTC.

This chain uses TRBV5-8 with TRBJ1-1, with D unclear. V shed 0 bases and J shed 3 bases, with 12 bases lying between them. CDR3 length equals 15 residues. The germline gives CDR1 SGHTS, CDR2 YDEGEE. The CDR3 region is CASSLGTVGDTEAFF. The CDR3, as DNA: TGTGCCAGCAGCTTGGGAACAGTGGGTGACACTGAAGCTTTCTTT.

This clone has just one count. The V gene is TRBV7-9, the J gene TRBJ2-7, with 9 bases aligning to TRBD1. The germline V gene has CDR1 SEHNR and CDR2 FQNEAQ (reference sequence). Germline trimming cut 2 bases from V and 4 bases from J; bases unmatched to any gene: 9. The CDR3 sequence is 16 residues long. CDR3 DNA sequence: TGTGCCAGCAGCTTATCCCCACAGGGGGCGGGGTACGAGCAGTACTTC. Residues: CASSLSPQGAGYEQYF.

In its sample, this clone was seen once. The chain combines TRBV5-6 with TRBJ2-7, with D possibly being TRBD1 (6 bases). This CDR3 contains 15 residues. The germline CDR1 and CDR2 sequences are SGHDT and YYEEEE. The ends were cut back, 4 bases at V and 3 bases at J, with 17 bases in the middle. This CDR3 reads CASSPDRNLVYEQYF. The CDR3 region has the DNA TGTGCCAGCAGCCCGGACAGAAACTTAGTCTACGAGCAGTACTTC. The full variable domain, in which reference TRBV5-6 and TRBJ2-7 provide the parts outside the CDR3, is DAGVTQSPTHLIKTRGQQVTLRCSPKSGHDTVSWYQQALGQGPQFIFQYYEEEERQRGNFPDRFSGHQFPNYSSELNVNALLLGDSALYLCASSPDRNLVYEQYFGPGTRLTVT.

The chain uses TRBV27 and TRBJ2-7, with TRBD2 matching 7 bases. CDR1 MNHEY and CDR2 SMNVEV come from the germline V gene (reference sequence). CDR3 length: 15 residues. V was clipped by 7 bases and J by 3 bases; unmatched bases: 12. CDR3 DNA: TGTGCCAGCACCCAAACTGCCGGGGGGTACTACGAGCAGTACTTC. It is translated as CASTQTAGGYYEQYF.

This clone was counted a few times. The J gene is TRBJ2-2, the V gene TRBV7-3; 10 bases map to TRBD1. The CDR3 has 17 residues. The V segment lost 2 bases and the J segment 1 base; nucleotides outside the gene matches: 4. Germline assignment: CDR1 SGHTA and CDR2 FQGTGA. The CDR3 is CASSLWGQGLNTGELFF. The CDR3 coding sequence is TGTGCCAGCAGCTTATGGGGACAGGGGCTGAACACCGGGGAGCTGTTTTTT.

The chain's CDR3 is CASSSGHPVGKAKNIQYF. The CDR3 bases are TGTGCCAGCAGTTCCGGACACCCCGTTGGGAAAGCCAAAAACATTCAGTACTTC. The chain combines TRBV2 with TRBJ2-4, with a possible D match to TRBD1 (5 bases). V lost 5 bases, J lost 0 bases, and 20 bases lay in between. The CDR3 spans 18 residues. Germline V gives CDR1 SNHLY, CDR2 FYNNEI.

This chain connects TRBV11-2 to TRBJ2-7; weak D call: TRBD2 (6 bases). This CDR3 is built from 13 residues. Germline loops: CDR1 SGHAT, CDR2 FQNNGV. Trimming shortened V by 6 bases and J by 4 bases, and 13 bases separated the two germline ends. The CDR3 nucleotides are TGTGCCAGCAGAGGGGCGGGGTTGTACGAGCAGTACTTC. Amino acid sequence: CASRGAGLYEQYF.

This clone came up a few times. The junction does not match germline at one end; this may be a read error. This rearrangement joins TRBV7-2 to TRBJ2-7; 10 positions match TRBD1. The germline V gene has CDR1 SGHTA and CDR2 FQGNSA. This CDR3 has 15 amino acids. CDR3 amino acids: CASRLGGQGTYEQYF. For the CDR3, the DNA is TGTGCCAGCAGATTAGGGGGACAGGGGACGTACGAGCAGTACTTC.

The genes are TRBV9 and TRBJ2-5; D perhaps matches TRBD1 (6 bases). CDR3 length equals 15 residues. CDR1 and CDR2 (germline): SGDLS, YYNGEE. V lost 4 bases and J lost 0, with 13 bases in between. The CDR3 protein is CASSPSGQNQETQYF. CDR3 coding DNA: TGTGCCAGCAGCCCTTCTGGACAGAACCAAGAGACCCAGTACTTC.

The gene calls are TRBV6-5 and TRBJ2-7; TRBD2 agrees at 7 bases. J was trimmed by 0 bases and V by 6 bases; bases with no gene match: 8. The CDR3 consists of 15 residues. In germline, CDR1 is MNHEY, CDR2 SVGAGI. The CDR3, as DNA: TGTGCCAGCAGGGCCGGGAGCGGGGCCTCCTACGAGCAGTACTTC. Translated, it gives CASRAGSGASYEQYF.

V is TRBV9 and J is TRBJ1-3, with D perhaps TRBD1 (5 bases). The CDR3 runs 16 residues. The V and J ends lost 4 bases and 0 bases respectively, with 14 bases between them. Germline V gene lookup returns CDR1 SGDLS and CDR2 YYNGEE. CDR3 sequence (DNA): TGTGCCAGCAGCAAATCAGGGATCCACTCTGGAAACACCATATATTTT. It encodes CASSKSGIHSGNTIYF.

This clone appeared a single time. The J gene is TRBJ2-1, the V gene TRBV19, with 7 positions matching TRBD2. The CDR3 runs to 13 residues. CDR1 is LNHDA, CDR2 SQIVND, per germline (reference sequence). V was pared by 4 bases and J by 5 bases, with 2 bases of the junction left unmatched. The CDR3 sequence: CASSSGGNNEQFF. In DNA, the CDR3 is TGTGCCAGTAGTAGCGGGGGTAACAATGAGCAGTTCTTC. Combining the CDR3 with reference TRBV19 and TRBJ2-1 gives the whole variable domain DGGITQSPKYLFRKEGQNVTLSCEQNLNHDAMYWYRQDPGQGLRLIYYSQIVNDFQKGDIAEGYSVSREKKESFPLTVTSAQKNPTAFYLCASSSGGNNEQFFGPGTRLTVL.

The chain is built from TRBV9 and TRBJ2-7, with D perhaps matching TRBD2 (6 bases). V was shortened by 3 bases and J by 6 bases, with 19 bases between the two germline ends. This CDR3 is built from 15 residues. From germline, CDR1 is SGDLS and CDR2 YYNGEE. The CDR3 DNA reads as TGTGCCAGCAGCGCCGTCAGCGGGCCAGTTAGCGAGCAGTACTTC. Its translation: CASSAVSGPVSEQYF.

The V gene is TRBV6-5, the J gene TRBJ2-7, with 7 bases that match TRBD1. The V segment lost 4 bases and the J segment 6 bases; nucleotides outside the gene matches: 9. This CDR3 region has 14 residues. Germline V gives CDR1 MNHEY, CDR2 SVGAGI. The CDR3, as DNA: TGTGCCAGCAGTTGGAGACAGGGTAGGCGCGAGCAGTACTTC. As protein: CASSWRQGRREQYF.